This passage covers 31 T cell receptor beta chains from one sample sequenced in a study of PD-1 blockade in mismatch repair-deficient tumors. Profiled with immunoSEQ multiplex PCR; TCRdb holds only in-frame clones, not every one. The data show tens of thousands of clones, about 85% seen once. Sequencing used peripheral blood, obtained 12 weeks after starting pembrolizumab. These receptor sequences come from an adult with mismatch repair-deficient cancer.

The chain combines TRBV11-3 with TRBJ2-1; D is possibly TRBD2 (5 bases). Per germline, CDR1 SGHNT and CDR2 YENEEA. CDR3 length: 12 residues. Trimming removed 5 bases from V and 5 bases from J, with 7 bases in between. The CDR3 here is CASSRTHNEQFF. The CDR3 DNA reads TGTGCCAGCAGCCGGACTCACAATGAGCAGTTCTTC.

The count of this clone is one. The gene calls are TRBV29-1 and TRBJ2-7, with 12 positions matching TRBD2. There are 12 residues in the CDR3. CDR1 SQVTM and CDR2 ANQGSEA come from the germline V gene. V shed 7 bases, J shed 5 bases, and the junction held 3 bases outside the gene matches. The CDR3 DNA reads as TGCAGCGGGACTAGCGGGAAGGACGAGCAGTACTTC. This encodes CSGTSGKDEQYF.

The rearrangement joins TRBV9 to TRBJ2-2; D may be TRBD2 (5 bases). V was cut by 6 bases and J by 3 bases, with 9 bases left in between. The CDR3 sequence is 13 residues long. The V gene's germline CDR1 is SGDLS and CDR2 YYNGEE. DNA of the CDR3: TGTGCCAGCACTTGGGGAGACACCGGGGAGCTGTTTTTT. This translates into CASTWGDTGELFF.

The chain employs TRBV11-1 and TRBJ1-3; tentatively, D is TRBD1 (6 bases). Trimming removed 3 bases at V and 7 bases at J, with 7 bases between. This CDR3 comprises 12 residues. From germline, CDR1 is SGHAT and CDR2 FQDESV (reference sequence). The CDR3, as DNA: TGTGCCAGCAGCTTTACAGGGAACACCATATATTTT. This translates into CASSFTGNTIYF.

V usage is TRBV7-2 and J usage is TRBJ2-1; D unresolved. The germline V gene has CDR1 SGHTA and CDR2 FQGNSA. The CDR3 is 12 amino acids. V was trimmed by 6 bases and J by 11 bases, leaving 14 bases between them. The CDR3, as DNA: TGTGCCAGCAGACAAAGCCTACAACAGCAGTTCTTC. It translates to CASRQSLQQQFF.

The chain recombines TRBV11-2 with TRBJ2-7; D remains unclear. V was clipped by 4 bases and J by 4 bases, with 11 bases between them. This CDR3 spans 13 amino acids. Germline V gene lookup returns CDR1 SGHAT and CDR2 FQNNGV. The CDR3 DNA reads TGTGCCAGCAGCTCTAACCTGCAGTACGAGCAGTACTTC. It yields the protein CASSSNLQYEQYF.

CDR3 in amino acids: CASSLTGGGGYTF. For the CDR3, the DNA is TGTGCCAGCAGCTTAACCGGGGGGGGTGGCTACACCTTC. The rearrangement joins TRBV9 to TRBJ1-2; perhaps TRBD1 as D (5 bases). V was trimmed by 4 bases and J by 7 bases, leaving 14 bases between them. This CDR3 is built from 13 residues. CDR1 and CDR2 from the germline V gene are SGDLS and YYNGEE.

V gene TRBV27 combines with J gene TRBJ2-5, with D possibly being TRBD1 (6 bases). The germline V gene encodes CDR1 MNHEY and CDR2 SMNVEV (reference sequence). V was pared by 8 bases and J by 1 base, with 14 bases between. This CDR3 has 14 residues. The CDR3 coding sequence is TGTGCCAGCTCCCGCCAGGGGCCCCAAGAGACCCAGTACTTC. Translating it yields CASSRQGPQETQYF.

The chain employs TRBV5-5 and TRBJ2-2, with D perhaps matching TRBD1 (6 bases). V shed 2 bases and J shed 4 bases, with 15 bases lying between them. The CDR3 totals 16 residues. The germline V gene encodes CDR1 SGHKS and CDR2 YYEKEE (reference sequence). As DNA, the CDR3 is TGTGCCAGCAGCTTCCCAGGGGATGGGGCCACCGGGGAGCTGTTTTTT. Its translation: CASSFPGDGATGELFF. Based on the CDR3 plus reference TRBV5-5 and TRBJ2-2, the full variable domain is DAGVTQSPTHLIKTRGQQVTLRCSPISGHKSVSWYQQVLGQGPQFIFQYYEKEERGRGNFPDRFSARQFPNYSSELNVNALLLGDSALYLCASSFPGDGATGELFFGEGSRLTVL.

V gene TRBV30 combines with J gene TRBJ1-2, with 8 nucleotides matching TRBD1. The CDR3 has 15 amino acids. CDR1 and CDR2 (germline): GTSNPN, SVGIG (reference sequence). V was clipped by 2 bases and J by 4 bases; unmatched bases: 9. The CDR3 protein is CAWSLGPGQGYGYTF. As DNA, the CDR3 is TGTGCCTGGAGTCTGGGACCAGGACAGGGCTATGGCTACACCTTC.

The V and J genes are TRBV5-6 and TRBJ2-7; TRBD2 matches 10 bases. The CDR3 has 13 amino acids. With 4 bases clipped from V and 5 bases from J, the junction kept 3 bases outside the gene matches. CDR1 is SGHDT, CDR2 YYEEEE, per germline. DNA for the CDR3: TGTGCCAGCAGCCTAGCGGGAGTGGACGAGCAGTACTTC. The encoded protein is CASSLAGVDEQYF. Using reference TRBV5-6 and TRBJ2-7 for the parts outside the CDR3, the full variable domain is DAGVTQSPTHLIKTRGQQVTLRCSPKSGHDTVSWYQQALGQGPQFIFQYYEEEERQRGNFPDRFSGHQFPNYSSELNVNALLLGDSALYLCASSLAGVDEQYFGPGTRLTVT.

The chain carries TRBV4-1 and TRBJ1-4; D unresolved. Germline CDR1 reads MGHRA; CDR2 reads YSYEKL. The CDR3 has 16 residues. Trimming pared 0 bases from V and 5 bases from J, leaving 13 bases between. The CDR3 DNA is TGCGCCAGCAGCCAAGATCGGAACAGCTACAATGAAAAACTGTTTTTT. Translation gives CASSQDRNSYNEKLFF.

The gene calls are TRBV7-2 and TRBJ2-7, with 9 bases fitting TRBD2. The CDR3 covers 13 residues. The V and J ends lost 6 bases and 4 bases, in that order; junction bases with no gene match: 4. Germline lookup yields CDR1 SGHTA and CDR2 FQGNSA. As DNA, the CDR3 is TGTGCCAGCAGTCTAGCGGGAAGGTACGAGCAGTACTTC. This translates into CASSLAGRYEQYF.

The chain joins TRBV6-5 to TRBJ2-7; 12 bases map to TRBD2. The CDR3 loop spans 15 amino acids. V lost 8 bases, J lost 6 bases, and 11 bases stayed unmatched. Germline V gene lookup returns CDR1 MNHEY and CDR2 SVGAGI. The CDR3 loop reads CASETTSGGGSEQYF. The CDR3 DNA reads TGTGCCAGCGAGACGACTAGCGGGGGCGGGAGCGAGCAGTACTTC.

The chain joins TRBV27 to TRBJ1-1; 8 bases align to TRBD1. V gave up 6 bases and J gave up 0 bases; unmatched junction bases: 3. Germline V CDR1 and CDR2: MNHEY, SMNVEV (reference sequence). The CDR3 is made up of 14 amino acids. CDR3 DNA: TGTGCCAGCAGGATACAGGGGGTGAACACTGAAGCTTTCTTT. Protein product: CASRIQGVNTEAFF.

CDR3: CASSSTGTRGTDTQYF. CDR3 DNA sequence: TGTGCCAGCAGTTCTACCGGGACTAGGGGCACAGATACGCAGTATTTT. V and J are TRBV11-2 and TRBJ2-3; 8 nucleotides match TRBD2. The CDR3 has 16 residues. Germline CDR1 and CDR2: SGHAT and FQNNGV. The V segment lost 6 bases and the J segment 1 base; nucleotides outside the gene matches: 9.

This clone came up a few times. The gene calls are TRBV9 and TRBJ1-1; D is uncertain. V was clipped by 3 bases and J by 2 bases, with 8 bases between them. Germline CDR1 and CDR2: SGDLS and YYNGEE. CDR3 length equals 13 residues. DNA of the CDR3: TGTGCCAGCAGCGCGACGGCTAACACTGAAGCTTTCTTT. Residues: CASSATANTEAFF.

J is TRBJ2-2 and V is TRBV10-2; D is unclear. CDR1 and CDR2 from the germline V gene are WSHSY and SAAADI. With 6 bases removed from V and 6 bases from J, the gap between germline ends came to 8 bases. The CDR3 is made up of 12 amino acids. The CDR3 protein is CASSHRAGELFF. The CDR3, as DNA: TGCGCCAGCAGCCATCGGGCCGGGGAGCTGTTTTTT.

This chain uses TRBV28 with TRBJ1-1, with a tentative D call TRBD1 (5 bases). V lost 3 bases and J lost 4, with 18 bases in between. The CDR3 is 16 amino acids. Germline V CDR1 and CDR2: MDHEN, SYDVKM. CDR3 sequence reads: CASSLGDFVRATEAFF. The CDR3, as DNA: TGTGCCAGCAGTTTGGGGGACTTCGTTCGAGCCACTGAAGCTTTCTTT.

The chain's CDR3 is CASSSPGFNYGYTF. The DNA of the CDR3 is TGTGCCAGCAGCTCACCCGGATTCAACTATGGCTACACCTTC. This chain links TRBV6-5 with TRBJ1-2; no definite D call. Deletions cut 6 bases from V and 2 bases from J, with 13 bases between. There are 14 residues in the CDR3. Germline-derived CDR1 and CDR2 are MNHEY and SVGAGI.

This clone has a handful of counts. This rearrangement joins TRBV4-1 to TRBJ2-7, with D tentatively TRBD1 (7 bases). V lost 4 bases, J lost 2 bases, and 15 bases lay in between. Germline-derived CDR1 and CDR2 are MGHRA and YSYEKL. CDR3 length: 15 amino acids. CDR3: CASSRGTAATYEQYF. Here the CDR3 DNA reads TGCGCCAGCAGCCGCGGGACAGCGGCAACCTACGAGCAGTACTTC.

The gene calls are TRBV7-6 and TRBJ2-1; the D is unclear. The CDR3 has 13 residues. CDR1 and CDR2 (germline): SGHVS, FNYEAQ. Trimming took 1 base from V and 5 from J, leaving 6 bases between them. CDR3 bases: TGTGCCAGCAGCTTAGTTGGTGACAATGAGCAGTTCTTC. Protein product: CASSLVGDNEQFF.

In DNA form, the CDR3 reads TGCGCCAGCAGCCAAGGGGGCGGGGGCGCCCCGGATACGCAGTATTTT. It translates to CASSQGGGGAPDTQYF. The chain uses TRBV4-3 and TRBJ2-3; the D gene is possibly TRBD2 (7 bases). V lost 1 base and J 6 bases, leaving 17 bases between the germline ends. The germline V gene encodes CDR1 LGHNA and CDR2 YSLEER. The length of the CDR3 is 16 residues.

The chain employs TRBV7-9 and TRBJ2-1; the match to TRBD2 covers 9 bases. Germline CDR1 is SEHNR and CDR2 is FQNEAQ (reference sequence). V lost 5 bases, J lost 4 bases, and 6 bases stayed unmatched. The CDR3 is 15 amino acids. Written as DNA, the CDR3 is TGTGCCAGCAGCATTACCACTAGCGGGTACAATGAGCAGTTCTTC. The encoded protein is CASSITTSGYNEQFF.

This clone turned up a few times. The rearrangement links TRBV25-1 to TRBJ2-3; no reliable D call. Germline V gene data show CDR1 as MGHDK and CDR2 as SYGVNS. V was clipped by 7 bases and J by 0 bases, with 11 bases between them. The CDR3 covers 14 residues. The CDR3 DNA sequence: TGTGCCAGCACAGATTCCACGAGCACAGATACGCAGTATTTT. Translating it yields CASTDSTSTDTQYF.

The chain uses TRBV27 and TRBJ2-3; D is ambiguous. Trimming removed 0 bases at V and 4 bases at J, with 2 bases between. Germline V gene lookup returns CDR1 MNHEY and CDR2 SMNVEV (reference sequence). This CDR3 has 12 amino acids. This chain's CDR3 is CASSLSADTQYF. The CDR3 nucleotides read TGTGCCAGCAGTTTATCGGCAGATACGCAGTATTTT.

The chain links TRBV30 to TRBJ2-3; 12 nucleotides align to TRBD2. V trimming: 5 bases; J trimming: 6 bases; junction bases outside the gene matches: 6. This CDR3 comprises 14 residues. From germline, CDR1 is GTSNPN and CDR2 SVGIG (reference sequence). The CDR3 protein is CAWDWTSGMDTQYF. DNA of the CDR3: TGTGCCTGGGATTGGACTAGCGGGATGGATACGCAGTATTTT.

The genes are TRBV7-2 and TRBJ2-5; D gene unclear. The CDR3 is made up of 16 amino acids. V was pared by 6 bases and J by 0 bases, with 17 bases between. Germline assignment: CDR1 SGHTA and CDR2 FQGNSA. CDR3 residues: CASSTQGPLYQETQYF. The CDR3 bases are TGTGCCAGCAGTACTCAAGGGCCGTTGTACCAAGAGACCCAGTACTTC.

V usage is TRBV28 and J usage is TRBJ1-4; TRBD1 might be the D (6 bases). Per the germline V gene, CDR1 is MDHEN and CDR2 is SYDVKM. V lost 6 bases and J 7 bases, leaving 15 bases between the germline ends. The CDR3 runs 14 residues. CDR3 protein: CASRSGAGFEKLFF. The CDR3 region has the DNA TGTGCCAGCAGGTCGGGGGCCGGTTTTGAAAAACTGTTTTTT.

There are many counts of this clone. This chain connects TRBV6-4 to TRBJ2-7; a weak D match, TRBD1 (6 bases). The germline V gene has CDR1 MRHNA and CDR2 SNTAGT. The CDR3 extends over 13 amino acids. V shed 5 bases and J shed 5 bases, with 13 bases lying between them. This CDR3 reads CASSNTGIHEQYF. DNA for the CDR3: TGTGCCAGCAGTAATACAGGGATCCACGAGCAGTACTTC.

This rearrangement joins TRBV5-1 to TRBJ1-2; TRBD1 agrees at 10 bases. In germline, CDR1 is SGHRS, CDR2 YFSETQ. V lost 5 bases to trimming and J lost 7 bases; unmatched junction nucleotides: 8. This CDR3 has 14 amino acids. The CDR3 nucleotides are TGCGCCAGCAGGGGGACAGGGGAAAAGTCTGGCTACACCTTC. It yields the protein CASRGTGEKSGYTF.